This section outlines one TCR beta chain sequence together with its context. This clonotype was counted between two and nine times. Its antigen is unknown. The record has no base qualities; no much larger clone is one base away. The library was made by PCR. This sample was sequenced with an Illumina HiSeq 2500. Molecular barcoding was employed in the preparation of TCR libraries, with unique molecular identifiers being used to normalize TCRbeta repertoire quantification. TCRdb reworked the public reads: Q25 trimming with fastp, MiXCR clone assembly, productive beta chains retained. Every distinct CDR3 protein forms one entry, paired with its most common genes and DNA. This sample comprises more than 60,000 distinct CDR3 sequences, about 7% of them detected only once. Clones ranked in the top ten supply around 2.4% of the sample. The sample comes from a study of T-cell reconstitution after alpha-beta-depleted transplantation in children (dated by TCRdb to about 2016). Regarding the complete study: T-cell immune reconstitution after TCRalphabeta/CD19-depleted allogeneic hematopoietic cell transplantation in children was quantitatively tracked in the study by means of TCR repertoire profiling.

This receptor was identified in a human donor who donated a stem cell graft to a child with acute lymphoblastic leukemia. Sample: PBMCs from the stem cell graft donor, taken from the stem cell graft.

The CDR3 region has the sequence CASRSNIAGVSYNEQFF. In nucleotide form, the sequence is TGTGCCAGCAGGTCAAACATAGCGGGAGTTTCCTACAATGAGCAGTTCTTC. The V and J genes are TRBV12-3 or TRBV12-4 and TRBJ2-1, with 9 junctional bases fitting TRBD2. The germline V end is reduced by 6 bases and the J end by 1 base; junction bases left unmatched: 10. Measured from the cysteine to the phenylalanine, the CDR3 is 17 residues long. The retained sequence is limited to the CDR3, 51 bases, with the frame set at the first base.